The source of this T cell receptor beta chain is a study of T cells after yellow fever vaccination. Findings and caveats of the study: Post-booster samples contained most primary-vaccination clones (roughly 96% CD4, approximately 88% CD8). Few clonotypes appeared in both CD4 and CD8 compartments.

Ten or more counts support this clonotype. Its antigen is as yet unknown. TCRdb redid the calling of the 5' RACE reads with MiXCR, one entry per CDR3 protein. The sample has more than 120,000 distinct CDR3 sequences, roughly 8.2% seen once. V was pared by 7 bases and J by 0 bases, with 8 bases between. Germline loops: CDR1 MNHNS, CDR2 SASEGT. The CDR3 has 13 residues. This sample comprised CD4+ T cells sorted from PBMCs, obtained 5 days after the yellow fever booster vaccination. The sequence was collected from a man aged 25-45 years who received the YFV17D yellow fever vaccine. This sequence joins TRBV6-1 and TRBJ2-3, with unresolved D. As DNA, the CDR3 is TGTGCCAGCACCAGGACCAGCACAGATACGCAGTATTTT. This translates into CASTRTSTDTQYF.